The table lists the clone carrying this TCR beta chain with many counts. Its specificity is unknown. The CDR3 runs to 13 residues. Per the germline V gene, CDR1 is DFQATT and CDR2 is SNEGSKA (reference sequence). V shed 3 bases and J 6 bases; nucleotides not matched to a gene: 6. Researchers collected approximately 9.5 milliliters of peripheral blood from every single donor. The data stem from a study of blood T cells in healthy people across ages. Background on the study: Through template switching, about one barcoded beta molecule was captured per two T cells, as measured in model experiments.

A second about 6 to 12 cycle PCR used barcoded and J-beta primers. TCRdb independently ran MiXCR on the 5' RACE reads; one entry per CDR3 protein. The repertoire holds 550,000 to 800,000 distinct CDR3 sequences, with roughly 30% as singletons. Findings and caveats of the study: Strongly correlated with naive T cell percentage was TCR beta diversity. Significant beta diversity loss was already apparent by age roughly 44, declining roughly linearly.

The chain recombines TRBV20-1 with TRBJ2-7; 9 bases fit TRBD2. The sequencing sample was made of blood. The TCR sequence derives from an elderly woman in good health. CDR3 sequence: CSARLGAGGEQYF. In nucleotides, the CDR3 is TGCAGTGCTAGGCTGGGAGCGGGGGGCGAGCAGTACTTC.